This T cell receptor beta chain originates from a study of shared clonotypes between healthy human individuals. The data were produced by immunoSEQ multiplex PCR, yet TCRdb's version contains in-frame clones alone and is incomplete. The repertoire includes 1.4 million to 1.5 million clones, roughly 96% of them detected once, and over 1% sits in the top ten. This CDR3 is 14 amino acids long. V lost 2 bases to trimming and J lost 4 bases, with 11 bases between them. The V gene's germline CDR1 is KGHSH and CDR2 LQKENI. The source of this sequence is a man aged 25-45 years in good health. The chain uses TRBV18 and TRBJ1-2; the D gene is possibly TRBD1 (6 bases). The sequenced material came from naive CD4+ T cells sorted from blood. Noted subset: CD45RA+ positively selected. CDR3 sequence reads: CASSPGRQVYGYTF. DNA of the CDR3: TGTGCCAGCTCACCAGGGAGACAGGTCTATGGCTACACCTTC.